Only one count was recorded for the clone carrying this T cell receptor (beta chain). Original handling: Quantification of nucleated cells was approximated via reference gene primer amplification. Repertoires were generated with immunoSEQ multiplex PCR, while TCRdb's copy carries only in-frame clones and drops some. The V and J calls and clone size were taken over from that table, and D and trimming were inferred from the DNA. This table has about 270,000 clones, under 90% appearing once. These data originate in a study of blood T cell repertoires in COVID-19. As for the study in general: Researchers got acute and convalescent COVID-19 samples from the United States, Italy and Spain.

Sequencing used PBMCs or T cells enriched from blood (not recorded which). This receptor was identified in a woman in her sixties who had recovered from COVID-19.

The CDR3 region is CASSHPGWAGEEKLFF. In nucleotides, the CDR3 is TGCGCCAGCAGCCACCCCGGTTGGGCAGGGGAAGAAAAACTGTTTTTT. J is TRBJ1-4 and V is TRBV4-1, with D perhaps TRBD1 (6 bases). The CDR3 length is 16 residues. Per the germline V gene, CDR1 is MGHRA and CDR2 is YSYEKL. Between the trimmed V and J ends, which lost 3 bases and 8 bases, there was a span of 19 bases.